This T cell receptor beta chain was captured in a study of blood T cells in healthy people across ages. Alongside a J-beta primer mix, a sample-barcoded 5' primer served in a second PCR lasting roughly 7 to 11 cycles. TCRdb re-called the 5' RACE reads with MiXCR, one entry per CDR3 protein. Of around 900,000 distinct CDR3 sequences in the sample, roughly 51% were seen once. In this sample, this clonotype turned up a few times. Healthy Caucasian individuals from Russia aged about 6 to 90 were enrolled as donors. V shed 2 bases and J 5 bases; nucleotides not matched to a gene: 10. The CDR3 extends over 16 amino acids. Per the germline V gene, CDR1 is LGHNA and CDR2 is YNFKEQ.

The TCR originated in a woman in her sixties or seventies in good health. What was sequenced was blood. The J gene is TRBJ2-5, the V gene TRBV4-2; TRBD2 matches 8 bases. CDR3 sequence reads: CASSQTHGTRWETQYF. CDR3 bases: TGTGCCAGCAGCCAAACCCATGGGACTAGATGGGAGACCCAGTACTTC.